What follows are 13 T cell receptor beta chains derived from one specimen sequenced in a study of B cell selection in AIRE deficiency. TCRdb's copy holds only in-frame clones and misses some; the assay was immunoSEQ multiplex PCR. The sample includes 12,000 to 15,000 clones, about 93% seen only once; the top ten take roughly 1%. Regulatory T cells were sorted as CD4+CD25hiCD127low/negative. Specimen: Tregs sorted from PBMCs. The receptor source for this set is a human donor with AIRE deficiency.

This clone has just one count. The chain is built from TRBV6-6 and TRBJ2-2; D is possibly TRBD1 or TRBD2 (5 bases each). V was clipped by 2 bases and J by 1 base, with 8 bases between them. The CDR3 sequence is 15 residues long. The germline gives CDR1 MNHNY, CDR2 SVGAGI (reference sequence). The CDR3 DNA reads TGTGCCAGCAGTTACCTGGGACGGAACACCGGGGAGCTGTTTTTT. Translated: CASSYLGRNTGELFF.

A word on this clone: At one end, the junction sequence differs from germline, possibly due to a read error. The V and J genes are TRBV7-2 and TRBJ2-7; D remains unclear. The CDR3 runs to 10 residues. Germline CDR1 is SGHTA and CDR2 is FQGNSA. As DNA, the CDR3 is TGTGCCAGCAGCCCAACCCCAGCTGTCTTC. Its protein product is CASSPTPAVF.

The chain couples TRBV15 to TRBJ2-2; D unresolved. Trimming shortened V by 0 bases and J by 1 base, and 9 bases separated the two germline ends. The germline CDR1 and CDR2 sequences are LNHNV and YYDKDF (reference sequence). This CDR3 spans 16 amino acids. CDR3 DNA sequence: TGTGCCACCAGCAGAGATAGGCCCAGGAACACCGGGGAGCTGTTTTTT. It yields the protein CATSRDRPRNTGELFF. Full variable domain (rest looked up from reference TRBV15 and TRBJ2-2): DAMVIQNPRYQVTQFGKPVTLSCSQTLNHNVMYWYQQKSSQAPKLLFHYYDKDFNNEADTPDNFQSRRPNTSFCFLDIRSPGLGDTAMYLCATSRDRPRNTGELFFGEGSRLTVL.

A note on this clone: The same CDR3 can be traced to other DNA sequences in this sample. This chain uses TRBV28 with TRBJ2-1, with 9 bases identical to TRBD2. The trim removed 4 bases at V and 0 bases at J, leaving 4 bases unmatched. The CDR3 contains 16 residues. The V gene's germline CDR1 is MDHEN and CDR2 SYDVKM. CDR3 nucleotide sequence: TGTGCCAGCAGTTCCCTAGCGGGAAGCTCCTACAATGAGCAGTTCTTC. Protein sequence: CASSSLAGSSYNEQFF.

In DNA form, the CDR3 reads TGTGCCATCAAGGGACAATACAATGAGCAGTTCTTC. Translated: CAIKGQYNEQFF. This chain uses TRBV10-3 with TRBJ2-1, with D possibly matching TRBD1 (6 bases). V was pared by 7 bases and J by 4 bases, with 8 bases between. Germline CDR1 is ENHRY and CDR2 is SYGVKD. This CDR3 has 12 amino acids.

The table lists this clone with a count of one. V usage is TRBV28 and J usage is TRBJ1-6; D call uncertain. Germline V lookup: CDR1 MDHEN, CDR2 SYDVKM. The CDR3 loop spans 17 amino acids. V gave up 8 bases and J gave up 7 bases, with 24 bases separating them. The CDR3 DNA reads TGTGCCAGCCGAGTTTTCACCCTGAAGGGAGAAAATTCACCCCTCCACTTT. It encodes CASRVFTLKGENSPLHF.

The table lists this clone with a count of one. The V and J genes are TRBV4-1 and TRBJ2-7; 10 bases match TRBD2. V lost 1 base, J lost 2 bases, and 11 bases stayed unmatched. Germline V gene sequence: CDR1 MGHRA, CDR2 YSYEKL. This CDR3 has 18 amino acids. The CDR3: CASSQGLLATSGPYEQYF. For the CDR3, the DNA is TGCGCCAGCAGCCAAGGACTACTCGCGACTAGCGGGCCCTACGAGCAGTACTTC.

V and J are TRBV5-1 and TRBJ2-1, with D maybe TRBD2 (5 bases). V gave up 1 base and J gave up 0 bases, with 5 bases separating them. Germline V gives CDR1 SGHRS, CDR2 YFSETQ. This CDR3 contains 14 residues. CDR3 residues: CASSLTSSYNEQFF. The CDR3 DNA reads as TGCGCCAGCAGCTTGACTAGCTCCTACAATGAGCAGTTCTTC.

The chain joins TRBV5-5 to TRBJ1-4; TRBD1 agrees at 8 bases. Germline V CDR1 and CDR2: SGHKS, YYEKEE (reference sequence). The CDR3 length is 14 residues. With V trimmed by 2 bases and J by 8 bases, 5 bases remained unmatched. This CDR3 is CASSFKDRVEKLFF. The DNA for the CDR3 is TGTGCCAGCAGCTTCAAGGACAGGGTAGAAAAACTGTTTTTT.

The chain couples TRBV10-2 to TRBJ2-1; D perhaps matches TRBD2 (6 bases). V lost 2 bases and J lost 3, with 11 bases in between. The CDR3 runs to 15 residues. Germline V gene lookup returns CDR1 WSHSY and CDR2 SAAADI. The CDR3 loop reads CASSEGRAGYNEQFF. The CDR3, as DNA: TGCGCCAGCAGTGAGGGTCGAGCGGGCTACAATGAGCAGTTCTTC.

The CDR3 loop is CASSLGQGQKFF. CDR3 coding DNA: TGCGCCAGCAGCTTGGGACAGGGACAAAAGTTCTTC. The chain is built from TRBV5-1 and TRBJ2-1; 7 bases are a match to TRBD1. Trimming took 0 bases from V and 14 from J; bases not matched to a gene: 5. Per germline, CDR1 SGHRS and CDR2 YFSETQ. The CDR3 loop spans 12 amino acids.

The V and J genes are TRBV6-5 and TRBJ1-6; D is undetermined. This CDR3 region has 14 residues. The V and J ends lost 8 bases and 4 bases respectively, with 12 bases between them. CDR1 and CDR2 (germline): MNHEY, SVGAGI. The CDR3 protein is CASASPTYNSPLHF. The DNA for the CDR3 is TGTGCCAGCGCATCGCCTACTTATAATTCACCCCTCCACTTT.

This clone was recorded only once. CDR3 loop: CAISEPTGGVSNQPQHF. The CDR3 nucleotides read TGTGCCATCAGTGAGCCGACAGGGGGGGTGAGCAATCAGCCCCAGCATTTT. This chain joins TRBV10-3 and TRBJ1-5, with TRBD1 identical over 9 bases. The CDR3 totals 17 residues. V shed 2 bases, J shed 1 base, and the junction held 6 bases outside the gene matches. CDR1 and CDR2 (germline): ENHRY, SYGVKD.